These T cell receptor beta chains were read from a single sample in a study of naive and memory T cell subsets. TCRdb independently ran MiXCR on the 5' RACE reads; one entry per CDR3 protein. Of 30,000 or so distinct CDR3 sequences listed, roughly a sixth are singletons. The receptors here all came from a female donor in good health. The CDR3 runs from the conserved cysteine through the conserved F or W. Each record gives: D gene, clone size, J gene, V gene, CDR3 protein. D genes are given only for firm matches. A row's size may be missing; if present it is once, few, many or a size class.

>TRBD2|many|TRBJ2-3|TRBV20-1
CSAKRPTSGGSDTQYF
>TRBD1|many|TRBJ2-7|TRBV7-9
CASSSGQSPHYEQYF
>-|-|TRBJ1-1|TRBV19
CASSISLGRMNTEAFF
>-|-|TRBJ1-6|TRBV20-1
CSASKGGFSPLHF
>-|few|TRBJ2-7|TRBV5-1
CASSLAGSSYEQYF
>-|few|TRBJ1-2|TRBV5-6
CASSLFTQTNYGYTF
>-|-|TRBJ2-7|TRBV7-8
CASSLAKRVPSFTSYEQYF
>-|-|TRBJ1-5|TRBV12-3/TRBV12-4
CASRQGEGQPQHF
>-|-|TRBJ1-2|TRBV29-1
CSVDTPAGVNYGYTF
>-|few|TRBJ1-5|TRBV12-5
CASGFHRQTSNQPQHF
>TRBD1|many|TRBJ1-6|TRBV7-3
CASSHGQGSGSPLHF
>-|few|TRBJ1-2|TRBV29-1
CSVELYGDTF
>-|few|TRBJ2-1|TRBV5-1
CASSLEPSYNEQFF
>-|-|TRBJ2-7|TRBV29-1
CSVASELGSGYEQYF
>-|-|TRBJ2-7|TRBV4-2
CASSQRAGPKNTYEQYF
>TRBD1|-|TRBJ1-2|TRBV15
CATSRDRTGTGLAGYTF
>TRBD1|-|TRBJ2-7|TRBV7-2
CASSLQGQGAVNEQYF
>-|few|TRBJ2-6|TRBV29-1
CSAYLSFAGANVLTF
>TRBD2|few|TRBJ2-3|TRBV10-3
CAISGLLAGSTDTQYF
>-|few|TRBJ2-3|TRBV6-2/TRBV6-3
CASSSQVGPGTDTQYF
>-|-|TRBJ2-3|TRBV5-1
CASSLGLYTSTDTQYF
>-|-|TRBJ2-7|TRBV5-6
CASSLDRTYEQYF
>-|many|TRBJ2-5|TRBV7-2
CASSLVSGFETQYF
>-|-|TRBJ1-2|TRBV7-2
CASSLGRGPLGYTF